The 18 T cell receptor beta chains below come from one sample, sequenced in a study of T-cell reconstitution after alpha-beta-depleted transplantation in children (TCRdb year 2016). The method behind the library was PCR. The sequencer was an Illumina HiSeq 2500. Molecular barcoding was employed in the preparation of TCR libraries, with unique molecular identifiers being used to normalize TCRbeta repertoire quantification. TCRdb cleaned the public reads at Q25 with fastp, built clones with MiXCR and kept in-frame beta chains. Rows are combined by CDR3 protein, so each entry shows the most common genes and DNA. The sample yields 200,000 to 250,000 distinct CDR3 sequences; around 12% were counted once. The ten biggest clones cover roughly 2.8% of the sample. The source material was PBMCs from the stem cell graft donor, sampled from the stem cell graft. Receptors were obtained from a human donor who donated a stem cell graft to a child with acute lymphoblastic leukemia.

This clonotype was detected many times. The CDR3 DNA is TGCGCCAGCAGCTTGGCACCAGGGGCCCCTGAAGCTTTCTTT. Protein product: CASSLAPGAPEAFF. The chain recombines TRBV5-1 with TRBJ1-1; perhaps TRBD1 as D (6 bases). V shed 0 bases and J shed 6 bases, with 12 bases lying between them. Germline V gene lookup returns CDR1 SGHRS and CDR2 YFSETQ. This CDR3 has 14 amino acids.

The sample holds many counts of this clonotype. CDR3 coding DNA: TGCGCCAGCAGCGGCCGGGACAGGTCCCCTACTGAAGCTTTCTTT. Its translation: CASSGRDRSPTEAFF. This rearrangement joins TRBV5-1 to TRBJ1-1, with 8 bases lining up with TRBD1. CDR3 length: 15 residues. V shed 4 bases, J shed 5 bases, and the junction held 10 bases outside the gene matches. The germline gives CDR1 SGHRS, CDR2 YFSETQ. Full variable domain (outside the CDR3, taken from reference TRBV5-1 and TRBJ1-1): KAGVTQTPRYLIKTRGQQVTLSCSPISGHRSVSWYQQTPGQGLQFLFEYFSETQRNKGNFPGRFSGRQFSNSRSEMNVSTLELGDSALYLCASSGRDRSPTEAFFGQGTRLTVV.

This clonotype was recorded many times. This chain uses TRBV10-3 with TRBJ2-4; no clear D gene. CDR3 length: 14 amino acids. The germline V gene has CDR1 ENHRY and CDR2 SYGVKD. V dropped 3 bases and J dropped 0 bases, with 6 bases sitting between them. The CDR3 sequence is CAISDVLAKNIQYF. CDR3 in DNA: TGTGCCATCAGTGACGTCCTAGCCAAAAACATTCAGTACTTC.

This clonotype has a count of ten or more. The chain recombines TRBV29-1 with TRBJ2-3; TRBD2 might be the D (5 bases). The CDR3 covers 13 residues. The germline CDR1 and CDR2 sequences are SQVTM and ANQGSEA. The V and J ends lost 4 bases and 3 bases respectively, with 11 bases between them. The CDR3 sequence is CSVAPTRTDTQYF. For the CDR3, the DNA is TGCAGCGTTGCTCCCACTAGAACAGATACGCAGTATTTT.

The table lists this clonotype with many counts. The gene calls are TRBV5-1 and TRBJ1-2; 8 positions match TRBD1. This CDR3 is built from 13 residues. The germline V gene has CDR1 SGHRS and CDR2 YFSETQ. J lost 8 bases, V lost 4 bases, and 7 bases had no gene match. In DNA form, the CDR3 reads TGCGCCAGCAGCCCATCGACAGGGGAAGGCTACACCTTC. It yields the protein CASSPSTGEGYTF. Supplemented by reference TRBV5-1 and TRBJ1-2, the full variable domain reads KAGVTQTPRYLIKTRGQQVTLSCSPISGHRSVSWYQQTPGQGLQFLFEYFSETQRNKGNFPGRFSGRQFSNSRSEMNVSTLELGDSALYLCASSPSTGEGYTFGSGTRLTVV.

The table lists this clonotype with many counts. The chain links TRBV10-3 to TRBJ2-1; D gene uncertain. Germline V gives CDR1 ENHRY, CDR2 SYGVKD. This CDR3 has 15 residues. Between the trimmed V and J ends, which lost 0 bases and 1 base, there was a span of 7 bases. Here the CDR3 reads CAISESVGSYNEQFF. DNA for the CDR3: TGTGCCATCAGTGAGTCAGTGGGGTCCTACAATGAGCAGTTCTTC.

Of note for this clonotype: This may come from a read error, since a much larger clone is one base off. V gene TRBV11-2 combines with J gene TRBJ2-1, with D possibly being TRBD2 (5 bases). Germline V lookup: CDR1 SGHAT, CDR2 FQNNGV. This CDR3 contains 15 residues. This CDR3 is CASGLITSGGDEQFF. Written as DNA, the CDR3 is TGTGCCAGCGGCTTAATCACCTCCGGAGGCGATGAGCAGTTCTTC.

This clonotype has at least ten counts. The chain joins TRBV20-1 to TRBJ1-5, with 7 bases aligning to TRBD1. The germline gives CDR1 DFQATT, CDR2 SNEGSKA (reference sequence). With 1 base clipped from V and 3 bases from J, the junction kept 6 bases outside the gene matches. The CDR3 spans 15 residues. CDR3 sequence reads: CSARVRRGDNQPQHF. The DNA for the CDR3 is TGCAGTGCTAGAGTCCGCAGGGGGGACAATCAGCCCCAGCATTTT.

The chain uses TRBV9 and TRBJ2-1; 13 nucleotides match TRBD2. V lost 5 bases to trimming and J lost 7 bases; unmatched junction nucleotides: 6. The length of the CDR3 is 15 residues. CDR1 and CDR2 from the germline V gene are SGDLS and YYNGEE. In DNA, the CDR3 is TGTGCCAGCAGTGATTCGGGACTAGCGGGGAATGAGCAGTTCTTC. It specifies CASSDSGLAGNEQFF.

The chain uses TRBV7-8 and TRBJ1-1, with D possibly TRBD1 on 5 matching bases. With 1 base removed from V and 6 bases from J, the gap between germline ends came to 24 bases. Germline V gene sequence: CDR1 SGHVS, CDR2 FQNEAQ. This CDR3 has 18 amino acids. CDR3 DNA: TGTGCCAGCAGCTTAGGGACCTGGCAGGGTAGTAGAGGCGCTGAAGCTTTCTTT. This encodes CASSLGTWQGSRGAEAFF.

The J gene is TRBJ2-3, the V gene TRBV28, with D unresolved. CDR3 length: 15 amino acids. Germline CDR1 is MDHEN and CDR2 is SYDVKM. V lost 5 bases, J lost 3 bases, and 15 bases lay in between. The CDR3 sequence: CASSDYSRATDTQYF. The CDR3 DNA sequence: TGTGCCAGCAGTGATTATAGTAGGGCGACAGATACGCAGTATTTT.

This clonotype was detected many times. The chain joins TRBV24-1 to TRBJ1-2; no reliable D call. The CDR3 contains 13 residues. V lost 4 bases to trimming and J lost 2 bases, with 7 bases between them. Per germline, CDR1 KGHDR and CDR2 SFDVKD. For the CDR3, the DNA is TGTGCCACCAGTGAAGGACTGAACTATGGCTACACCTTC. It specifies CATSEGLNYGYTF.

This clonotype was counted ten times or more. This chain joins TRBV20-1 and TRBJ2-5; either TRBD1 or TRBD2 may supply D (6 bases each). Trimming removed 5 bases from V and 6 bases from J, with 19 bases in between. Germline V lookup: CDR1 DFQATT, CDR2 SNEGSKA (reference sequence). The CDR3 consists of 14 residues. CDR3 nucleotide sequence: TGCAGTGCTCGTAAGCGGAGGGGGTGGCAGACCCAGTACTTC. Encoded protein: CSARKRRGWQTQYF.

This clonotype showed up many times. V gene TRBV6-5 combines with J gene TRBJ1-4; TRBD1 might be the D (5 bases). CDR1 is MNHEY, CDR2 SVGAGI, per germline. V gave up 10 bases and J gave up 6 bases, with 18 bases separating them. The length of the CDR3 is 14 residues. The CDR3 DNA reads as TGTGCCATCACCCAACGGGGGAACGATGAAAAACTGTTTTTT. It encodes CAITQRGNDEKLFF.

This clonotype occurred a few times. This chain connects TRBV7-2 to TRBJ2-2; TRBD1 matches at 8 bases. The CDR3 spans 13 residues. J lost 6 bases, V lost 4 bases, and 1 base had no gene match. The germline V gene encodes CDR1 SGHTA and CDR2 FQGNSA. The CDR3 loop reads CASSWTGPGELFF. DNA for the CDR3: TGTGCCAGCAGCTGGACAGGGCCCGGGGAGCTGTTTTTT. The whole variable domain, remainder taken from reference TRBV7-2 and TRBJ2-2, is GAGVSQSPSNKVTEKGKDVELRCDPISGHTALYWYRQSLGQGLEFLIYFQGNSAPDKSGLPSDRFSAERTGGSVSTLTIQRTQQEDSAVYLCASSWTGPGELFFGEGSRLTVL.

This clonotype was seen many times. CDR3 coding DNA: TGTGCCAGTAGCCAGGGACGGACGAACACCGGGGAGCTGTTTTTT. Translated, it gives CASSQGRTNTGELFF. The rearrangement joins TRBV19 to TRBJ2-2; the D call may be TRBD1 or TRBD2 (5 bases each). Trimming cost V 6 bases and J 0 bases, with 11 bases left between them. Germline V gene lookup returns CDR1 LNHDA and CDR2 SQIVND (reference sequence). The CDR3 sequence is 15 residues long. The whole variable domain, remainder taken from reference TRBV19 and TRBJ2-2, is DGGITQSPKYLFRKEGQNVTLSCEQNLNHDAMYWYRQDPGQGLRLIYYSQIVNDFQKGDIAEGYSVSREKKESFPLTVTSAQKNPTAFYLCASSQGRTNTGELFFGEGSRLTVL.

In its sample, this clonotype was seen many times. The chain employs TRBV29-1 and TRBJ2-7; 9 bases line up with TRBD2. The V gene end was trimmed by 6 bases and the J gene end by 4 bases; junction bases not matched to a gene: 4. Germline V gene data show CDR1 as SQVTM and CDR2 as ANQGSEA. This CDR3 has 12 amino acids. The CDR3 DNA follows: TGCAGCGTCTATAGCGGGAGTTACGAGCAGTACTTC. Its translation: CSVYSGSYEQYF.

The chain links TRBV5-1 to TRBJ2-3; 8 nucleotides align to TRBD1. Losses at the gene ends were 0 bases for V and 4 bases for J; bases not matched to a gene: 4. The CDR3 covers 15 residues. Germline V gene data show CDR1 as SGHRS and CDR2 as YFSETQ. CDR3 nucleotides: TGCGCCAGCAGCTTGGACAGGGGGTTTCCAGATACGCAGTATTTT. Amino acid sequence: CASSLDRGFPDTQYF.